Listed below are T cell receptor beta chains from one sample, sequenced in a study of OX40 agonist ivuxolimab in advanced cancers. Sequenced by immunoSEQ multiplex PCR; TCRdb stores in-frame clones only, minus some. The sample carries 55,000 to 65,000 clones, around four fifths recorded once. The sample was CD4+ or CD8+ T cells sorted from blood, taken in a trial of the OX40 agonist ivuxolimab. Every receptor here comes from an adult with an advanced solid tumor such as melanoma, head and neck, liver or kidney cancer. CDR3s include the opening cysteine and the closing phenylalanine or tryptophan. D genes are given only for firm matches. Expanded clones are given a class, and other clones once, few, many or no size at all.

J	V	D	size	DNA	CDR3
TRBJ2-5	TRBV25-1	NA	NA	TGTGCCAGAGAGACCCAGTACTTC	CARETQYF
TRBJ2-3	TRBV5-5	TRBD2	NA	TGTGCCAGCAGCTTGGGCGGGGGACCCACAGATACGCAGTATTTT	CASSLGGGPTDTQYF
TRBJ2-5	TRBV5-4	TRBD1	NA	TGTGCCAGCAGCTTCACAGGGGGAATCGGAGAGACCCAGTACTTC	CASSFTGGIGETQYF
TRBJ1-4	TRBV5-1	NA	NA	TGCGCCAGCAGCTTGGCACAGGTTAATGAAAAACTGTTTTTT	CASSLAQVNEKLFF
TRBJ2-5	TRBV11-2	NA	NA	TGTGCCAGCAGCCCCCAGGGATACCAAGAGACCCAGTACTTC	CASSPQGYQETQYF
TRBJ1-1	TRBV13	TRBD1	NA	TGTGCCAGCAGCTTATACAGGGGTTCCACTGAAGCTTTCTTT	CASSLYRGSTEAFF
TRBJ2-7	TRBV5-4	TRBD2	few	TGTGCCAGCAGCCTCCGGACTAGCGCCGAGCAGTACTTC	CASSLRTSAEQYF
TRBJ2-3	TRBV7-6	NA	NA	TGTGCCAGCAGCTCGTACAGAAATACGCAGTATTTT	CASSSYRNTQYF
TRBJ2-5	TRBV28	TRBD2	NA	TGTGCCAGCAGTTCTAGCGGGTCTCCTGGGGGGGAGACCCAGTACTTC	CASSSSGSPGGETQYF
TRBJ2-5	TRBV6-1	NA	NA	TGTGCCAGCAGTGATTTTGGCAGGGGGGTCCAAGAGACCCAGTACTTC	CASSDFGRGVQETQYF
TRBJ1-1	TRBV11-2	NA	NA	TGTGCCAGCAGCTTAGGGGGTGCGGGAGTTCTGGCTGAAGCTTTCTTT	CASSLGGAGVLAEAFF
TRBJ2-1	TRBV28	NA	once	TGTGCCAGCAACATATACAATGAGCAGTTCTTC	CASNIYNEQFF
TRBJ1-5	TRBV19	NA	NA	TGTGCCAGTAGCTTTAGCAATCAGCCCCAGCATTTT	CASSFSNQPQHF
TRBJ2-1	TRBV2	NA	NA	TGTGCCAGCACCGAAGGGGATGTTAAGCAGTTCTTC	CASTEGDVKQFF
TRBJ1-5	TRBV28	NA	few	TGTGCCTCCTATAAGGGGGATCAGCCCCAGCATTTT	CASYKGDQPQHF
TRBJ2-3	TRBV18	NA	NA	TGTGCCAGCTCACCAATGCCCCTCCAGGTTGTACGGGATACGCAGTATTTT	CASSPMPLQVVRDTQYF
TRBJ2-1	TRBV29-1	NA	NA	TGCAGCGGCCTCCGGCGGGATGAGCAGTTCTTC	CSGLRRDEQFF
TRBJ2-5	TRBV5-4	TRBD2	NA	TGTGCCAGCAGCGCGAGCGGGGGGGGAGAGACCCAGTACTTC	CASSASGGGETQYF
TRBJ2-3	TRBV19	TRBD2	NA	TGTGCCAGTAGTATGGGGGAGGGGAGGGCAGATACGCAGTATTTT	CASSMGEGRADTQYF
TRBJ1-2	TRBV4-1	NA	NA	TGCGCCAGCAGCCAAGATCCGAAGGGGACTTCTGGCTACACCTTC	CASSQDPKGTSGYTF
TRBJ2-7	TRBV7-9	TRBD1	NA	TGTGCCAGCAGCTCTGGACAGGGGATCTACGAGCAGTACTTC	CASSSGQGIYEQYF
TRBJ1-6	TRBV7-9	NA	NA	TGTGCCAGCAGCTCCCCGGTGTCGGATAATTCACCCCTCCACTTT	CASSSPVSDNSPLHF
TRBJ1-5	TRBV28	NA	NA	TGTGCCAGCAGCTCACCGAGGGGGGGAACAGGTAGCAATCAGCCCCAGCATTTT	CASSSPRGGTGSNQPQHF
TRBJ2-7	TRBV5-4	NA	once	TGTGCCAGCAGCTTAAGCGGCTCCGCCACAGGCGAGCAGTACTTC	CASSLSGSATGEQYF
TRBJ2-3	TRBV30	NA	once	TGTGCCTGGAGTGCTGGGGGAGCGTCCACAGATACGCAGTATTTT	CAWSAGGASTDTQYF
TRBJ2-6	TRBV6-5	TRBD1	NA	TGTGCCAGCAGGGGACAGGCGTACGGGGCCAACGTCCTGACTTTC	CASRGQAYGANVLTF
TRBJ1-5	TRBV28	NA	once	TGTGCCAGCAGGCTCTCTCGGGGGGATCAGCCCCAGCATTTT	CASRLSRGDQPQHF
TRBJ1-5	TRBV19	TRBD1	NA	TGTGCCAGTAGTGAGGGACAGGGGGTCGAGCATTTT	CASSEGQGVEHF
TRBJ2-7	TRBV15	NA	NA	TGTGCCACCAGCAGAGCTCCACTTGCGTCGTGGGGTTTTGTGGACGAGCAGTACTTC	CATSRAPLASWGFVDEQYF
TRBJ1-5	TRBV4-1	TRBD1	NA	TGCGCCAGCAGCCCCCGGGACAGGGGGTCGGGGGGTCAGCCCCAGCATTTT	CASSPRDRGSGGQPQHF
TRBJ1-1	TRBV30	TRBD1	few	TGTGCCTGGAGGGACAGGGGTCGAACTGAAGCTTTCTTT	CAWRDRGRTEAFF
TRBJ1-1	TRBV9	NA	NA	TGTGCCAGCAGCGTAGCTAGTGGGGGACCCTTGAACACTGAAGCTTTCTTT	CASSVASGGPLNTEAFF
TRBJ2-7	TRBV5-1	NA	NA	TGCGCCAGCAGTCTGGCCGTCTCAGGCGTGGTGGAGCAGTACTTC	CASSLAVSGVVEQYF
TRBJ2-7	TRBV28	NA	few	TGTGCCAGTCCGGGACGGAACTCCTACGAGCAGTACTTC	CASPGRNSYEQYF
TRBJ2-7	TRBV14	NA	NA	TGTGCCAGCAGCCAAGTAGGCAGGACGAACGAGGGTTACTTC	CASSQVGRTNEGYF
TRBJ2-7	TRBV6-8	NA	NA	TGTGCCAGCAGGCTACGTTTTAGTTTGGAATACGAGCAGTACTTC	CASRLRFSLEYEQYF
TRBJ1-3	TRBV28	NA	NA	TGTGCCAGCAGTAGCCCGGGGGGTCCTGGAAACACCATATATTTT	CASSSPGGPGNTIYF
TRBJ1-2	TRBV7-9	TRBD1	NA	TGTGCCAGCAGTACAGGGGGAGCTAACTATGGCTACACCTTC	CASSTGGANYGYTF
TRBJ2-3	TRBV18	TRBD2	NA	TGTGCCAGCTCAGCCCAGCGGGAGGGGCCAGATACGCAGTATTTT	CASSAQREGPDTQYF
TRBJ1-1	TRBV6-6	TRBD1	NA	TGTGCCAGCAGTCGACAGGGGGCGAGGAACACTGAAGCTTTCTTT	CASSRQGARNTEAFF
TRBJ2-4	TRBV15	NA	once	TGTGCCACCCTACAGGCCGGGAGCCTGCTTGACATTCAGTACTTC	CATLQAGSLLDIQYF
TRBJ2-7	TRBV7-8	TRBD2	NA	TGTGCCAGCAGCTCAGCGGGGGGCAATTCCTACGAGCAGTACTTC	CASSSAGGNSYEQYF
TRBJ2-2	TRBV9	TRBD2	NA	TGTGCCAGCAGCGTTAGCGGGGTCGGGGAGCTGTTTTTT	CASSVSGVGELFF
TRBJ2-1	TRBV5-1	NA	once	TGCGCCAGCAGCTTGGCCACCACCGTCTACAATGAGCAGTTCTTC	CASSLATTVYNEQFF
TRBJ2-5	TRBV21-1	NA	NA	TGTGCCAGCAGCATCCGAAGGGGACTAGCAGGGGAGACCCAGTACTTC	CASSIRRGLAGETQYF
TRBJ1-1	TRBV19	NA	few	TGTGCCAGTAGTATTCAATTGTTCAGGGCGACGAACACTGAAGCTTTCTTT	CASSIQLFRATNTEAFF
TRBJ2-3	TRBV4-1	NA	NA	TGCGCCAGCAGTTCGGTGGGGAGCACAGATACGCAGTATTTT	CASSSVGSTDTQYF
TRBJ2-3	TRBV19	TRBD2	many	TGTGCCAGTAGTCCGAGCGGGGGGCACACAGATACGCAGTATTTT	CASSPSGGHTDTQYF
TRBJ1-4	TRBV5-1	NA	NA	TGCGCCAGCAGCTTGGAAAGTCCTACGGGTGAAAAACTGTTTTTT	CASSLESPTGEKLFF
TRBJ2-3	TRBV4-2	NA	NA	TGTGCCAGCAGCCAAACTGGAGATACGCAGTATTTT	CASSQTGDTQYF
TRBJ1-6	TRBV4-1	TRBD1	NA	TGCGCCAGCAGCCAAGATCCTCGGACAGGGTCTTCACCCCTCCACTTT	CASSQDPRTGSSPLHF
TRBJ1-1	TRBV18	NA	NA	TGTGCCAGCTCACCAGGTCTGGTAACTGCATACGAAGCTTTCTTT	CASSPGLVTAYEAFF